Presented here are 10 T cell receptor beta chains from one specimen sequenced in a study of T cell repertoires in cytomegalovirus infection. A single record per CDR3 protein comes from TCRdb applying MiXCR to the reads. This sample carries some 43,000 distinct CDR3 sequences, 20% to 25% of them seen once, and the ten largest clones take around nine tenths. Which antigens these TCRs recognize remains unknown. The source material was CD8+ T cells from cultured PBMCs, sampled from culture after CMV antigen stimulation. The receptors originated from a human donor in good health (CMV status not recorded). Some clones in this sample may be carry-over from other donors' samples.

V usage is TRBV6-2 or TRBV6-3 and J usage is TRBJ2-1, with unresolved D. The germline CDR1 and CDR2 sequences are MNHEY and SVGEGT. The CDR3 covers 16 residues. The V and J ends lost 7 bases and 0 bases respectively, with 16 bases between them. The CDR3 is CASTLLADSSYNEQFF. CDR3 DNA sequence: TGTGCCAGCACCTTACTCGCGGATAGCTCCTACAATGAGCAGTTCTTC.

This clonotype was observed a handful of times. This chain joins TRBV4-1 and TRBJ2-7; no clear D. The CDR3 spans 14 residues. Germline assignment: CDR1 MGHRA and CDR2 YSYEKL. V was clipped by 0 bases and J by 5 bases, with 11 bases between them. This CDR3 is CASSQDRVSDEQYF. The CDR3 nucleotides read TGCGCCAGCAGCCAAGATCGGGTTTCGGACGAGCAGTACTTC.

The V and J genes are TRBV6-5 and TRBJ2-7; TRBD1 is a possible D gene (5 bases). V lost 8 bases, J lost 6 bases, and 20 bases lay in between. Germline CDR1 MNHEY, CDR2 SVGAGI. The CDR3 spans 14 residues. Written as DNA, the CDR3 is TGTGCCAGCTCTGGGATCCCAGGGCGTCGCGAGCAGTACTTC. Translated, it gives CASSGIPGRREQYF.

The chain combines TRBV7-8 with TRBJ2-2, with D possibly being TRBD1 (5 bases). CDR1 is SGHVS, CDR2 FQNEAQ, per germline. The V and J ends lost 4 bases and 0 bases respectively, with 9 bases between them. This CDR3 is 15 amino acids long. Written as DNA, the CDR3 is TGTGCCAGCAGCTCGGACACCGCGAACACCGGGGAGCTGTTTTTT. This sequence encodes CASSSDTANTGELFF.

This clonotype has only a few counts. The J gene is TRBJ2-7, the V gene TRBV7-2; 7 bases map to TRBD2. The CDR3 runs to 15 residues. The germline V gene encodes CDR1 SGHTA and CDR2 FQGNSA. V gave up 5 bases and J gave up 4 bases; unmatched junction bases: 11. CDR3: CASSPRPSGTYEQYF. The CDR3 bases are TGTGCCAGCAGCCCGCGCCCTAGCGGCACGTACGAGCAGTACTTC.

The chain joins TRBV7-8 to TRBJ1-1; 9 nucleotides agree with TRBD1. The CDR3 contains 15 residues. Germline CDR1 and CDR2: SGHVS and FQNEAQ. V trimming: 4 bases; J trimming: 3 bases; junction bases outside the gene matches: 6. In DNA, the CDR3 is TGTGCCAGCAGCTCATCGGGACAGGGTTACACTGAAGCTTTCTTT. This sequence encodes CASSSSGQGYTEAFF.

This chain uses TRBV7-2 with TRBJ2-1; D remains unclear. V dropped 1 base and J dropped 0 bases, with 16 bases sitting between them. This CDR3 is 18 amino acids long. From germline, CDR1 is SGHTA and CDR2 FQGNSA. As DNA, the CDR3 is TGTGCCAGCAGCTTAGACGGGTGGGAAACGTCCTCCTACAATGAGCAGTTCTTC. It is translated as CASSLDGWETSSYNEQFF.

This sequence joins TRBV7-2 and TRBJ2-1; 10 bases match TRBD2. The germline CDR1 and CDR2 sequences are SGHTA and FQGNSA. Trimming at V came to 1 base and at J to 10 bases, leaving 10 bases not matched to a gene. This CDR3 spans 16 amino acids. Here the CDR3 DNA reads TGTGCCAGCAGCTTAGGGGGACTAGCGTCTTACAGGGAGCAGTTCTTC. This translates into CASSLGGLASYREQFF.

This clonotype was found a few times. The V gene is TRBV9, the J gene TRBJ2-2; D not resolved. V lost 0 bases, J lost 5 bases, and 8 bases lay in between. Germline V lookup: CDR1 SGDLS, CDR2 YYNGEE. There are 14 residues in the CDR3. CDR3 amino acids: CASSVGLETGELFF. The DNA of the CDR3 is TGTGCCAGCAGCGTAGGGTTGGAGACCGGGGAGCTGTTTTTT. Variable domain in full (rest from reference TRBV9 and TRBJ2-2): DSGVTQTPKHLITATGQRVTLRCSPRSGDLSVYWYQQSLDQGLQFLIQYYNGEERAKGNILERFSAQQFPDLHSELNLSSLELGDSALYFCASSVGLETGELFFGEGSRLTVL.

This clonotype was observed a handful of times. V and J are TRBV15 and TRBJ1-2; D ambiguous. This CDR3 has 16 amino acids. V lost 0 bases and J lost 7, with 18 bases in between. CDR1 and CDR2 from the germline V gene are LNHNV and YYDKDF (reference sequence). CDR3 sequence reads: CATSRDVLQSVTGYTF. CDR3 nucleotide sequence: TGTGCCACCAGCAGAGATGTTCTTCAATCGGTGACTGGCTACACCTTC.